Shown below are 27 T cell receptor beta chains from a single sample sequenced in a study of T cell repertoires in cytomegalovirus infection. TCRdb reanalysed the reads using MiXCR and keeps one entry per CDR3 protein. The table has roughly 500,000 distinct CDR3 sequences, 15% to 20% seen once. Input material: CD8+ T cells from PBMCs. Receptor source: a human donor in good health (CMV status not recorded). Some clones in this sample may be carry-over from other donors' samples.

The rearrangement uses TRBV7-9 and TRBJ2-5; tentative D call: TRBD1 (5 bases). CDR1 and CDR2 from the germline V gene are SEHNR and FQNEAQ (reference sequence). The length of the CDR3 is 14 residues. Trimming cost V 1 base and J 5 bases, with 11 bases left between them. The DNA of the CDR3 is TGTGCCAGCAGCTTAGGGGCCAGGGTTGAGACCCAGTACTTC. Translation gives CASSLGARVETQYF.

The J gene is TRBJ2-2, the V gene TRBV30; no reliable D call. From germline, CDR1 is GTSNPN and CDR2 SVGIG (reference sequence). Trimming removed 5 bases at V and 2 bases at J, with 3 bases between. The CDR3 has 11 residues. CDR3 bases: TGTGCCTGGGAAAACACCGGGGAGCTGTTTTTT. Translated, it gives CAWENTGELFF.

The chain has TRBV27 and TRBJ1-2, with 10 bases lining up with TRBD1. Germline V gives CDR1 MNHEY, CDR2 SMNVEV (reference sequence). The CDR3 is 15 residues long. Unmatched junction bases numbered 11, after V lost 9 bases and J lost 4 bases. CDR3 region: CASGGGDRGLYGYTF. The CDR3 DNA reads as TGTGCCAGTGGGGGAGGGGACAGGGGCCTCTATGGCTACACCTTC.

The chain recombines TRBV3-1 with TRBJ1-4, with 8 bases aligning to TRBD1. Unmatched junction bases numbered 12, after V lost 3 bases and J lost 6 bases. Per the germline V gene, CDR1 is LGHDT and CDR2 is YNNKEL (reference sequence). This CDR3 contains 17 residues. The CDR3 nucleotides are TGTGCCAGCAGCCAGAAGGGAATGACAGGGGCCGATGAAAAACTGTTTTTT. Its protein product is CASSQKGMTGADEKLFF.

CDR3 sequence (DNA): TGTGCCAGCAGTGGTAAGGCCTACACCTTC. This gives the protein CASSGKAYTF. The chain uses TRBV2 and TRBJ1-2; no reliable D call. The CDR3 runs to 10 residues. With 4 bases removed from V and 10 bases from J, the gap between germline ends came to 7 bases. Germline V gene lookup returns CDR1 SNHLY and CDR2 FYNNEI. The whole variable domain, filled in from reference TRBV2 and TRBJ1-2, reads EPEVTQTPSHQVTQMGQEVILRCVPISNHLYFYWYRQILGQKVEFLVSFYNNEISEKSEIFDDQFSVERPDGSNFTLKIRSTKLEDSAMYFCASSGKAYTFGSGTRLTVV.

Only a few counts were recorded for this clonotype. The rearrangement joins TRBV14 to TRBJ2-7; the match to TRBD1 covers 7 bases. Germline loops: CDR1 SGHDN, CDR2 FVKESK. The CDR3 spans 16 residues. Trimming took 0 bases from V and 6 from J; bases not matched to a gene: 11. CDR3 coding DNA: TGTGCCAGCAGCCAAGAGACCCCACAGGGGTTGGGCGAGCAGTACTTC. Amino acids: CASSQETPQGLGEQYF.

As for this clonotype: A much larger clone lies one base from this, so it may be a read error. V usage is TRBV7-9 and J usage is TRBJ1-5; D call uncertain. Germline V gene lookup returns CDR1 SEHNR and CDR2 FQNEAQ (reference sequence). CDR3 length: 12 residues. The ends were cut back, 2 bases at V and 3 bases at J, with 2 bases in the middle. The CDR3 sequence: CASSLFNQPQHF. DNA for the CDR3: TGTGCCAGCAGCTTATTCAATCAGCCCCAGCATTTT.

This clonotype was detected once. The chain employs TRBV7-3 and TRBJ2-5; weak D call: TRBD1 (5 bases). Germline loops: CDR1 SGHTA, CDR2 FQGTGA. Trimming pared 4 bases from V and 5 bases from J, leaving 14 bases between. CDR3 length: 14 amino acids. CDR3 nucleotide sequence: TGTGCCAGCAGCTCCACAGGTTCCGGGGAGACCCAGTACTTC. This gives the protein CASSSTGSGETQYF.

This chain uses TRBV28 with TRBJ1-3; weak D call: TRBD1 (6 bases). Trimming removed 5 bases from V and 3 bases from J, with 14 bases in between. Germline CDR1 is MDHEN and CDR2 is SYDVKM. The CDR3 has 15 amino acids. The CDR3, as DNA: TGTGCCAGCAGTCCATCCACAGGGTTTGGAAACACCATATATTTT. Translation: CASSPSTGFGNTIYF.

The chain uses TRBV2 and TRBJ2-1, with 9 bases aligning to TRBD1. After removal of 11 bases from V and 3 bases from J, the junction contained 8 bases not matched to a gene. The CDR3 spans 14 residues. CDR1 and CDR2 (germline): SNHLY, FYNNEI. DNA for the CDR3: TGTGCCGAGTATGGGACAGGGATCTACAATGAGCAGTTCTTC. Protein sequence: CAEYGTGIYNEQFF.

The rearrangement links TRBV7-9 to TRBJ1-2, with D possibly TRBD1 on 6 matching bases. Between the trimmed V and J ends, which lost 1 base and 0 bases, there was a span of 12 bases. This CDR3 is built from 16 residues. Germline V gene data show CDR1 as SEHNR and CDR2 as FQNEAQ (reference sequence). The chain's CDR3 is CASSLGVEGANYGYTF. CDR3 bases: TGTGCCAGCAGCTTAGGAGTAGAGGGGGCTAACTATGGCTACACCTTC.

This clonotype turned up a few times. The chain uses TRBV11-2 and TRBJ1-1, with a tentative D call TRBD1 (6 bases). The V end was cut by 5 bases, the J end by 6 bases, with 16 bases between. Looked up from germline, CDR1 is SGHAT and CDR2 is FQNNGV. The CDR3 consists of 14 residues. The CDR3 here is CASSQTLGAPEAFF. The DNA of the CDR3 is TGTGCCAGCAGCCAGACCTTGGGGGCACCTGAAGCTTTCTTT.

This clonotype was detected many times. V and J are TRBV7-6 and TRBJ2-5; either TRBD1 or TRBD2 may fit D (7 bases each). The CDR3 runs to 13 residues. CDR1 is SGHVS and CDR2 is FNYEAQ in the germline V gene. V dropped 5 bases and J dropped 7 bases, with 14 bases sitting between them. This CDR3 is CASSQREGATQYF. In nucleotides, the CDR3 is TGTGCCAGCAGCCAGAGGGAGGGGGCGACCCAGTACTTC.

This clonotype was seen a few times. For the CDR3, the DNA is TGTGCCAGCACCTCTAGGTCAGGGCCCTCCTACGAGCAGTACTTC. Translation gives CASTSRSGPSYEQYF. The chain joins TRBV27 to TRBJ2-7; possibly TRBD1 for D (5 bases). Looked up from germline, CDR1 is MNHEY and CDR2 is SMNVEV (reference sequence). The V end lost 7 bases, the J end lost 0 bases, and 16 bases lay between the germline ends. CDR3 size: 15 residues.

This clonotype was counted between two and nine times. This chain joins TRBV4-2 and TRBJ1-2; 9 bases are a match to TRBD1. Trimming took 4 bases from V and 0 from J; bases not matched to a gene: 6. CDR1 is LGHNA, CDR2 YNFKEQ, per germline. The CDR3 spans 16 residues. The CDR3 loop is CASSRQGTGTNYGYTF. CDR3 bases: TGTGCCAGCAGCCGCCAAGGGACAGGGACTAACTATGGCTACACCTTC.

This clonotype has at least ten counts. The gene calls are TRBV7-8 and TRBJ2-5; D uncertain. This CDR3 is built from 15 residues. V dropped 2 bases and J dropped 1 base, with 11 bases sitting between them. Germline CDR1 reads SGHVS; CDR2 reads FQNEAQ. The DNA for the CDR3 is TGTGCCAGCAGCTTAAGCAACAGCATCCAAGAGACCCAGTACTTC. Its translation is CASSLSNSIQETQYF.

This clonotype was detected only a few times. The chain carries TRBV7-6 and TRBJ2-7, with TRBD2 identical over 10 bases. This CDR3 contains 16 residues. Germline V lookup: CDR1 SGHVS, CDR2 FNYEAQ. The V and J ends lost 8 bases and 6 bases, in that order; junction bases with no gene match: 16. The CDR3 region has the DNA TGTGCCAGCGGGGGGGGTAGCGGGGGGCCCTCACGCGAGCAGTACTTC. Protein sequence: CASGGGSGGPSREQYF.

In its sample, this clonotype was seen a few times. This chain uses TRBV5-4 with TRBJ2-1; perhaps TRBD1 as D (6 bases). Germline-derived CDR1 and CDR2 are SGHNT and YYREEE (reference sequence). The CDR3 covers 14 residues. V was clipped by 7 bases and J by 2 bases, with 13 bases between them. The CDR3 bases are TGTGCCAGCGGGGCACGGGACACCTACAATGAGCAGTTCTTC. Translation: CASGARDTYNEQFF.

The chain has TRBV27 and TRBJ2-3; 9 bases map to TRBD2. The germline V gene encodes CDR1 MNHEY and CDR2 SMNVEV (reference sequence). CDR3 length: 16 residues. V shed 6 bases and J 2 bases; nucleotides not matched to a gene: 9. The CDR3 DNA reads TGTGCCAGCAGGACCGGGACTAGCCCTTCCACAGATACGCAGTATTTT. It specifies CASRTGTSPSTDTQYF.

This clonotype was seen ten or more times. The V gene is TRBV6-5, the J gene TRBJ2-5; D is possibly TRBD2 (5 bases). The V end lost 5 bases, the J end lost 1 base, and 14 bases lay between the germline ends. This CDR3 has 15 residues. The germline gives CDR1 MNHEY, CDR2 SVGAGI. CDR3 protein: CASSPGGNLQETQYF. CDR3 bases: TGTGCCAGCAGTCCAGGAGGCAACCTCCAAGAGACCCAGTACTTC.

This clonotype has a single count. This chain links TRBV9 with TRBJ1-2; 9 nucleotides agree with TRBD1. V trimming: 4 bases; J trimming: 8 bases; junction bases outside the gene matches: 12. Germline values: CDR1 SGDLS, CDR2 YYNGEE. The CDR3 has 15 residues. The CDR3 nucleotides read TGTGCCAGCAGCCCTGGCCTGACAGGGGGGAGCGGCTACACCTTC. This sequence encodes CASSPGLTGGSGYTF.

Worth noting for this clonotype: A read error is possible here, since a much larger clone lies one base away. The rearrangement joins TRBV7-6 to TRBJ2-7; 9 bases line up with TRBD2. Germline CDR1 is SGHVS and CDR2 is FNYEAQ. CDR3 length equals 15 residues. For the CDR3, the DNA is TGTGCCAGCAGCATCAGTAGCGGGGGCGGCTACGATCAGTACTTC. Encoded protein: CASSISSGGGYDQYF.

The chain is built from TRBV15 and TRBJ1-1; tentative D call: TRBD1 (6 bases). CDR3 length: 13 residues. Germline V gene sequence: CDR1 LNHNV, CDR2 YYDKDF (reference sequence). Trimming removed 6 bases at V and 1 base at J, with 9 bases between. In nucleotides, the CDR3 is TGTGCCACCAGAGAGGGACAGAACACTGAAGCTTTCTTT. It specifies CATREGQNTEAFF.

This clonotype was observed a few times. The chain employs TRBV10-3 and TRBJ2-2; D is undetermined. CDR1 ENHRY and CDR2 SYGVKD come from the germline V gene. V dropped 2 bases and J dropped 6 bases, with 7 bases sitting between them. The CDR3 sequence is 13 residues long. The CDR3 spells CAISEPAAGELFF. CDR3 DNA: TGTGCCATCAGTGAGCCCGCAGCCGGGGAGCTGTTTTTT.

This clonotype was seen more than once but under ten times. The genes are TRBV27 and TRBJ2-1; tentatively, D is TRBD2 (6 bases). The germline CDR1 and CDR2 sequences are MNHEY and SMNVEV (reference sequence). This CDR3 is 14 amino acids long. V lost 7 bases to trimming and J lost 5 bases, with 15 bases between them. The CDR3 nucleotides read TGTGCCAGCACTTTTAGCGGCCGACACAATGAGCAGTTCTTC. Residues: CASTFSGRHNEQFF.

The chain has TRBV15 and TRBJ1-1; 8 nucleotides align to TRBD1. After removal of 0 bases from V and 5 bases from J, the junction contained 2 bases not matched to a gene. The CDR3 length is 14 residues. Looked up from germline, CDR1 is LNHNV and CDR2 is YYDKDF (reference sequence). In DNA, the CDR3 is TGTGCCACCAGCAGAGATAGGACAGGGACTGAAGCTTTCTTT. This codes for CATSRDRTGTEAFF.

This clonotype was seen just once. At one boundary the junction diverges from the germline segment, which might be a read error. The chain joins TRBV27 to TRBJ1-5, with D possibly being TRBD1 (5 bases). This CDR3 has 15 amino acids. In germline, CDR1 is MNHEY, CDR2 SMNVEV (reference sequence). This CDR3 reads CANSFRGTSNQPQHF. The CDR3 bases are TGTGCCAACAGTTTTCGGGGGACCAGCAATCAGCCCCAGCATTTT.